The 27 T cell receptor beta chains listed next were all sequenced from one sample in a study of cytomegalovirus exposure and HLA in healthy donors. The protocol was immunoSEQ multiplex PCR, while the TCRdb copy is restricted to in-frame clones and leaves out a portion. Counted here are 100,000 to 150,000 clones, over 75% occurring once; the ten biggest clones make up 2.1%. The sequenced sample was PBMCs. The origin of the receptors is a woman in her thirties in good health and CMV-seronegative.

The chain recombines TRBV7-6 with TRBJ1-6; no clear D gene. Germline CDR1 is SGHVS and CDR2 is FNYEAQ. The CDR3 spans 18 residues. Trimming stripped 5 bases from V and 7 bases from J, with 24 bases between. The CDR3 DNA follows: TGTGCCAGCAGCCCCCTAAACCCCACACGGGTAGCCAATTCACCCCTCCACTTT. Protein sequence: CASSPLNPTRVANSPLHF.

J is TRBJ2-1 and V is TRBV4-3; D may be TRBD2 (6 bases). The CDR3 runs 17 residues. The germline V gene encodes CDR1 LGHNA and CDR2 YSLEER. V was trimmed by 0 bases and J by 4 bases, leaving 16 bases between them. CDR3 in amino acids: CASSQDPPRAGYNEQFF. CDR3 nucleotides: TGCGCCAGCAGCCAAGATCCCCCCAGGGCGGGATACAATGAGCAGTTCTTC.

The rearrangement joins TRBV25-1 to TRBJ2-2; D is perhaps TRBD2 (6 bases). The CDR3 spans 13 residues. Trimming left V 4 bases short and J 6 bases short, with 9 bases between. Germline CDR1 is MGHDK and CDR2 is SYGVNS. The CDR3 spells CASSAGGPGELFF. The CDR3 DNA sequence: TGTGCCAGCAGTGCCGGGGGACCCGGGGAGCTGTTTTTT.

DNA for the CDR3: TGTGCCAGTAAGGCTAGCGGGGGGGCCGGAGAGACCCAGTACTTC. This encodes CASKASGGAGETQYF. V usage is TRBV6-5 and J usage is TRBJ2-5, with 12 bases lining up with TRBD2. The V gene's germline CDR1 is MNHEY and CDR2 SVGAGI. This CDR3 is built from 15 residues. The V gene end was trimmed by 9 bases and the J gene end by 4 bases; junction bases not matched to a gene: 9.

V gene TRBV2 combines with J gene TRBJ2-7; D might be TRBD2 (5 bases). The CDR3 spans 15 residues. Per the germline V gene, CDR1 is SNHLY and CDR2 is FYNNEI. The ends were cut back, 8 bases at V and 0 bases at J, with 17 bases in the middle. CDR3 sequence (DNA): TGTGCCAGCTCGAAGGAGGCGGACTCCTCCTACGAGCAGTACTTC. Protein: CASSKEADSSYEQYF.

The CDR3: CASSIGTDSYEQYF. DNA of the CDR3: TGCGCCAGCAGCATCGGGACAGATAGTTACGAGCAGTACTTC. The chain employs TRBV5-1 and TRBJ2-7; 7 bases map to TRBD1. The CDR3 is 14 residues long. Germline values: CDR1 SGHRS, CDR2 YFSETQ. Trimming took 4 bases from V and 4 from J; bases not matched to a gene: 8.

The sample holds one count of this clone. The chain employs TRBV13 and TRBJ2-7; 7 positions agree with TRBD1. The CDR3 covers 14 residues. Trimming took 6 bases from V and 3 from J; bases not matched to a gene: 8. Germline CDR1 is PRHDT and CDR2 is FYEKMQ (reference sequence). The CDR3 region has the DNA TGTGCCAGCAGTTCTACGCGACAGGGCTACGAGCAGTACTTC. This translates into CASSSTRQGYEQYF.

The gene calls are TRBV2 and TRBJ1-5; 9 bases are a match to TRBD1. The CDR3 is made up of 16 amino acids. The junction had 6 bases not matched to a gene; V was cut back by 6 bases and J by 0 bases. Germline CDR1 is SNHLY and CDR2 is FYNNEI. In nucleotides, the CDR3 is TGTGCCAGCAGACCACAGGGGGCGGGTAGCAATCAGCCCCAGCATTTT. Its protein product is CASRPQGAGSNQPQHF.

The chain recombines TRBV18 with TRBJ2-7; weak D call: TRBD2 (5 bases). Germline lookup yields CDR1 KGHSH and CDR2 LQKENI. CDR3 length: 12 residues. Trimming pared 5 bases from V and 5 bases from J, leaving 10 bases between. CDR3 sequence reads: CASSILGDEQYF. In DNA form, the CDR3 reads TGTGCCAGCTCAATCCTGGGAGACGAGCAGTACTTC.

The chain uses TRBV7-9 and TRBJ1-4; 8 bases are a match to TRBD1. This CDR3 contains 15 residues. Germline-derived CDR1 and CDR2 are SEHNR and FQNEAQ (reference sequence). Losses at the gene ends were 1 base for V and 8 bases for J; bases not matched to a gene: 6. CDR3 residues: CASSLVQGAGEKLFF. The CDR3 DNA reads TGTGCCAGCAGCTTAGTTCAGGGGGCCGGGGAAAAACTGTTTTTT.

The V call is TRBV19, the J call TRBJ2-4; tentatively, D is TRBD2 (5 bases). Germline V gene data show CDR1 as LNHDA and CDR2 as SQIVND (reference sequence). Trimming removed 5 bases from V and 3 bases from J, with 14 bases in between. The CDR3 consists of 15 residues. The CDR3 is CASSLLAADKNIQYF. The CDR3 nucleotides read TGTGCCAGTAGTCTCTTAGCAGCGGACAAAAACATTCAGTACTTC.

The V gene is TRBV12-5, the J gene TRBJ1-1; no firm D call. The V end was cut by 1 base, the J end by 4 bases, with 19 bases between. There are 17 residues in the CDR3. Germline assignment: CDR1 LGHNT and CDR2 FRNRAP. The CDR3 DNA sequence: TGTGCTAGTGGTTTGGACAGATTTTACGTTCTTTTCACTGAAGCTTTCTTT. Translation gives CASGLDRFYVLFTEAFF.

The J gene is TRBJ1-6, the V gene TRBV19, with D tentatively TRBD1 (5 bases). V gave up 6 bases and J gave up 5 bases, with 11 bases separating them. In germline, CDR1 is LNHDA, CDR2 SQIVND (reference sequence). The CDR3 is 14 residues long. Here the CDR3 reads CASSPTGNNSPLHF. In nucleotides, the CDR3 is TGTGCCAGTAGCCCCACAGGAAATAATTCACCCCTCCACTTT.

The chain employs TRBV19 and TRBJ2-5; no clear D. There are 14 residues in the CDR3. Germline V gene sequence: CDR1 LNHDA, CDR2 SQIVND (reference sequence). Trimming left V 1 base short and J 3 bases short, with 9 bases between. The CDR3 loop is CASSIVSQKETQYF. CDR3 DNA sequence: TGTGCCAGTAGTATAGTATCGCAGAAAGAGACCCAGTACTTC.

This CDR3 reads CASSLGLAGGNEQFF. The CDR3 DNA is TGTGCCAGCAGCTTAGGACTAGCGGGGGGGAATGAGCAGTTCTTC. The V call is TRBV7-2, the J call TRBJ2-1; 14 nucleotides line up with TRBD2. Germline assignment: CDR1 SGHTA and CDR2 FQGNSA. Trimming took 1 base from V and 7 from J; bases not matched to a gene: 0. CDR3 length: 15 amino acids.

The chain carries TRBV10-2 and TRBJ1-1; 9 nucleotides agree with TRBD1. Germline values: CDR1 WSHSY, CDR2 SAAADI. CDR3 length equals 16 residues. V shed 7 bases, J shed 1 base, and the junction held 10 bases outside the gene matches. CDR3 sequence (DNA): TGCGCCAGCACTCCGAACAGGGGGCCGGAGAACACTGAAGCTTTCTTT. Translating gives CASTPNRGPENTEAFF.

The J gene is TRBJ2-1, the V gene TRBV13; 7 bases match TRBD1. The V gene end was trimmed by 3 bases and the J gene end by 2 bases; junction bases not matched to a gene: 4. CDR1 and CDR2 (germline): PRHDT, FYEKMQ (reference sequence). CDR3 length: 15 amino acids. This chain's CDR3 is CASSLIDRAYNEQFF. CDR3 DNA: TGTGCCAGCAGCTTGATAGACAGGGCCTACAATGAGCAGTTCTTC. The complete variable domain, with remaining parts taken from reference TRBV13 and TRBJ2-1, reads AAGVIQSPRHLIKEKRETATLKCYPIPRHDTVYWYQQGPGQDPQFLISFYEKMQSDKGSIPDRFSAQQFSDYHSELNMSSLELGDSALYFCASSLIDRAYNEQFFGPGTRLTVL.

This clone appeared a few times. The V gene is TRBV19, the J gene TRBJ1-1; D possibly corresponds to TRBD1 (5 bases). The CDR3 covers 14 residues. The V gene lost 5 bases and the J gene lost 6 bases, with 16 bases spanning the gap. Germline CDR1 LNHDA, CDR2 SQIVND (reference sequence). The CDR3 sequence: CASSALRPGAEAFF. CDR3 coding DNA: TGTGCCAGTAGTGCCCTAAGACCGGGGGCTGAAGCTTTCTTT.

V is TRBV6-5 and J is TRBJ1-1, with a tentative D call TRBD1 (6 bases). Germline values: CDR1 MNHEY, CDR2 SVGAGI. CDR3 length equals 12 residues. V lost 4 bases to trimming and J lost 5 bases, with 8 bases between them. For the CDR3, the DNA is TGTGCCAGCAGTTCAGGGGCTACTGAAGCTTTCTTT. This translates into CASSSGATEAFF.

The sample holds a few counts of this clone. CDR3 sequence reads: CSASLAAEQYF. Written as DNA, the CDR3 is TGCAGTGCTAGTCTTGCTGCGGAGCAGTACTTC. The genes are TRBV20-1 and TRBJ2-7; D is undetermined. Trimming cost V 3 bases and J 7 bases, with 10 bases left between them. Germline loops: CDR1 DFQATT, CDR2 SNEGSKA (reference sequence). The CDR3 is 11 amino acids.

This clone was observed a handful of times. The chain carries TRBV11-3 and TRBJ2-3; 7 bases map to TRBD2. V was pared by 5 bases and J by 6 bases, with 23 bases of the junction left unmatched. Germline CDR1 is SGHNT and CDR2 is YENEEA. The CDR3 sequence is 19 residues long. CDR3 amino acids: CASSLGDLALAEKWDTQYF. The CDR3 DNA is TGTGCCAGCAGCCTAGGGGACCTAGCCCTAGCGGAAAAATGGGATACGCAGTATTTT.

This clone is a singleton in its sample. The genes are TRBV5-1 and TRBJ2-1; TRBD1 matches 7 bases. The J segment lost 4 bases and the V segment lost 1 base, leaving 2 bases of the junction unmatched. The CDR3 consists of 14 residues. In germline, CDR1 is SGHRS, CDR2 YFSETQ. CDR3 DNA: TGCGCCAGCAGCTTGAGGGACAGATACAATGAGCAGTTCTTC. Its protein is CASSLRDRYNEQFF. The complete variable domain, with remaining parts taken from reference TRBV5-1 and TRBJ2-1, reads KAGVTQTPRYLIKTRGQQVTLSCSPISGHRSVSWYQQTPGQGLQFLFEYFSETQRNKGNFPGRFSGRQFSNSRSEMNVSTLELGDSALYLCASSLRDRYNEQFFGPGTRLTVL.

The rearrangement uses TRBV15 and TRBJ2-3; 7 positions agree with TRBD1. The V gene's germline CDR1 is LNHNV and CDR2 YYDKDF (reference sequence). Trimming cost V 0 bases and J 6 bases; bases outside gene matches: 12. The CDR3 has 17 amino acids. Written as DNA, the CDR3 is TGTGCCACCAGCAGAGATCGGTCCCGACAGGGCTGGGATACGCAGTATTTT. This encodes CATSRDRSRQGWDTQYF.

The chain carries TRBV18 and TRBJ1-1; 7 bases match TRBD1. CDR1 and CDR2 (germline): KGHSH, LQKENI. This CDR3 contains 13 residues. Trimming removed 6 bases from V and 3 bases from J; junction bases left unmatched: 4. The CDR3 reads CASSFTGDTEAFF. In DNA form, the CDR3 reads TGTGCCAGCTCGTTCACAGGGGACACTGAAGCTTTCTTT.

CDR3 nucleotides: TGCAGCGTTGAAGCGGTGGCCGCTACTAGTCACACCTTC. This sequence encodes CSVEAVAATSHTF. The chain links TRBV29-1 to TRBJ1-2; no reliable D call. The CDR3 has 13 amino acids. From germline, CDR1 is SQVTM and CDR2 ANQGSEA. Trimming left V 1 base short and J 12 bases short, with 18 bases between.

The rearrangement joins TRBV4-1 to TRBJ2-1; TRBD1 matches 7 bases. This CDR3 contains 14 residues. Germline CDR1 is MGHRA and CDR2 is YSYEKL. V lost 3 bases and J lost 12; bases outside the gene matches: 11. The CDR3 protein is CASSHPAQGPGQFF. The CDR3 coding sequence is TGCGCCAGCAGCCATCCTGCACAGGGGCCCGGGCAGTTCTTC.

The chain recombines TRBV5-1 with TRBJ1-6; D gene uncertain. Trimming removed 3 bases at V and 6 bases at J, with 10 bases between. This CDR3 comprises 14 residues. Per the germline V gene, CDR1 is SGHRS and CDR2 is YFSETQ. This CDR3 is CASSSGRSNSPLHF. The CDR3, as DNA: TGCGCCAGCAGCTCAGGCAGGTCTAATTCACCCCTCCACTTT.